The next 29 T cell receptor beta chains were all read from a single sample in a study of T cells after yellow fever vaccination. MiXCR, applied by TCRdb to the 5' RACE reads, yields one record per CDR3 protein. Of some 670,000 distinct CDR3 sequences listed, approximately 13% are singletons. The sequencing here drew on PBMCs, taken on the day of the yellow fever booster vaccination. The source is a man aged 25-45 years who received the YFV17D yellow fever vaccine.

The chain employs TRBV9 and TRBJ2-7; D gene ambiguous. The CDR3 covers 15 residues. CDR1 SGDLS and CDR2 YYNGEE come from the germline V gene. V was shortened by 3 bases and J by 4 bases, with 17 bases between the two germline ends. The CDR3 reads CASSAGLNTLYEQYF. CDR3 DNA: TGTGCCAGCAGCGCCGGGCTAAACACCTTATACGAGCAGTACTTC.

This clonotype was detected only a few times. The gene calls are TRBV2 and TRBJ2-7, with 7 bases identical to TRBD2. V lost 7 bases, J lost 8 bases, and 14 bases stayed unmatched. Germline loops: CDR1 SNHLY, CDR2 FYNNEI. This CDR3 is 14 amino acids long. The CDR3 loop is CASIAERGREKQYF. The CDR3 DNA follows: TGTGCCAGCATAGCCGAGCGGGGAAGGGAAAAGCAGTACTTC.

This clonotype was counted only a few times. The chain recombines TRBV11-2 with TRBJ2-1; the match to TRBD2 covers 9 bases. CDR3 length equals 15 residues. The germline V gene has CDR1 SGHAT and CDR2 FQNNGV. After removal of 5 bases from V and 7 bases from J, the junction contained 9 bases not matched to a gene. The CDR3 sequence is CASSDSGRLTNEQFF. CDR3 DNA sequence: TGTGCCAGCAGCGATAGCGGGAGATTGACAAATGAGCAGTTCTTC. Full variable domain (outside the CDR3, taken from reference TRBV11-2 and TRBJ2-1): EAGVAQSPRYKIIEKRQSVAFWCNPISGHATLYWYQQILGQGPKLLIQFQNNGVVDDSQLPKDRFSAERLKGVDSTLKIQPAKLEDSAVYLCASSDSGRLTNEQFFGPGTRLTVL.

This clonotype was detected ten times or more. The V gene is TRBV5-1, the J gene TRBJ2-2; tentatively, D is TRBD2 (6 bases). Germline CDR1 is SGHRS and CDR2 is YFSETQ. V shed 0 bases and J shed 2 bases, with 8 bases lying between them. This CDR3 has 15 residues. CDR3 sequence: CASSLAGANTGELFF. The CDR3 DNA reads TGCGCCAGCAGCTTGGCGGGAGCCAACACCGGGGAGCTGTTTTTT.

This sequence joins TRBV20-1 and TRBJ2-4; TRBD1 aligns across 9 bases. V lost 1 base, J lost 3 bases, and 16 bases stayed unmatched. The CDR3 sequence is 19 residues long. The germline CDR1 and CDR2 sequences are DFQATT and SNEGSKA (reference sequence). The CDR3 bases are TGCAGTGCTAGAGCCATCCCGGGACAGGGAGATCTAGGCAAAAACATTCAGTACTTC. Translated: CSARAIPGQGDLGKNIQYF.

The rearrangement links TRBV5-1 to TRBJ1-5, with D possibly TRBD1 on 6 matching bases. This CDR3 is 14 amino acids long. V lost 6 bases, J lost 7 bases, and 17 bases lay in between. Germline assignment: CDR1 SGHRS and CDR2 YFSETQ. CDR3 bases: TGCGCCAGCACCAATAATAGCGGGGGCCAGCCCCAGCATTTT. Translating it yields CASTNNSGGQPQHF.

V usage is TRBV18 and J usage is TRBJ2-1; no definite D call. The CDR3 consists of 13 residues. Trimming pared 5 bases from V and 5 bases from J, leaving 10 bases between. CDR1 is KGHSH, CDR2 LQKENI, per germline. The CDR3 here is CASSTGQDNEQFF. Written as DNA, the CDR3 is TGTGCCAGCTCAACCGGGCAGGACAATGAGCAGTTCTTC. Using reference TRBV18 and TRBJ2-1 for the parts outside the CDR3, the full variable domain is NAGVMQNPRHLVRRRGQEARLRCSPMKGHSHVYWYRQLPEEGLKFMVYLQKENIIDESGMPKERFSAEFPKEGPSILRIQQVVRGDSAAYFCASSTGQDNEQFFGPGTRLTVL.

Notes on this clonotype: A read error may be the cause here, since a much bigger clone is one base away. The genes are TRBV20-1 and TRBJ2-1, with D possibly TRBD1 on 5 matching bases. Germline lookup yields CDR1 DFQATT and CDR2 SNEGSKA (reference sequence). The CDR3 is 14 amino acids. Trimming stripped 3 bases from V and 1 base from J, with 10 bases between. The CDR3 spells CSARAGWSYNEQFF. For the CDR3, the DNA is TGCAGTGCTAGGGCAGGGTGGTCCTACAATGAGCAGTTCTTC.

The genes are TRBV20-1 and TRBJ1-1, with a weak D call TRBD1 (5 bases). The germline V gene has CDR1 DFQATT and CDR2 SNEGSKA (reference sequence). CDR3 length equals 13 residues. The V gene lost 3 bases and the J gene lost 4 bases, with 12 bases spanning the gap. As DNA, the CDR3 is TGCAGTGCTAGTCCGGGGCTGGGCACTGAAGCTTTCTTT. Translation gives CSASPGLGTEAFF.

The CDR3 DNA reads as TGTGCCAGCAGCTTAGTGGGCGTGAGGACCTACAATGAGCAGTTCTTC. Its protein product is CASSLVGVRTYNEQFF. The chain employs TRBV7-8 and TRBJ2-1; no reliable D call. Per germline, CDR1 SGHVS and CDR2 FQNEAQ. CDR3 size: 16 residues. V lost 1 base and J lost 2, with 12 bases in between.

This chain uses TRBV7-6 with TRBJ2-1; 15 bases are a match to TRBD2. Germline V lookup: CDR1 SGHVS, CDR2 FNYEAQ. V was pared by 5 bases and J by 5 bases, with 22 bases of the junction left unmatched. CDR3 length: 22 residues. The CDR3 DNA is TGTGCCAGCAGCCTATTAGGCGGGACTAGCGGGAGGCGATTTGAATGGGACAATGAGCAGTTCTTC. It yields the protein CASSLLGGTSGRRFEWDNEQFF.

The CDR3 DNA is TGTGCCAGCAGTAGGGGACTAGCGGGAGCTGAGACCCAGTACTTC. As protein: CASSRGLAGAETQYF. The chain is built from TRBV6-1 and TRBJ2-5; 14 bases agree with TRBD2. CDR1 is MNHNS and CDR2 is SASEGT in the germline V gene. Trimming took 5 bases from V and 5 from J; bases not matched to a gene: 4. CDR3 length equals 15 residues.

In its sample, this clonotype was seen a few times. The chain recombines TRBV5-1 with TRBJ2-3; 13 bases are shared with TRBD2. J gave up 6 bases and V 7 bases, and 2 bases lay outside the gene matches. Germline values: CDR1 SGHRS, CDR2 YFSETQ. The CDR3 sequence is 13 residues long. In DNA form, the CDR3 reads TGCGCCAGCGGACTAGCGGGAGTTGATACGCAGTATTTT. It translates to CASGLAGVDTQYF.

This sequence joins TRBV12-3 or TRBV12-4 and TRBJ1-6; 7 nucleotides agree with TRBD1. The CDR3 is 17 amino acids. After removal of 4 bases from V and 7 bases from J, the junction contained 13 bases not matched to a gene. DNA for the CDR3: TGTGCCAGCAGTTCTACTAACCGACAGGGTGGGAATTCACCCCTCCACTTT. Its protein is CASSSTNRQGGNSPLHF.

This clonotype was detected many times. V gene TRBV5-1 combines with J gene TRBJ1-1; 7 bases align to TRBD1. This CDR3 has 13 residues. The trim removed 5 bases at V and 2 bases at J, leaving 3 bases unmatched. Germline assignment: CDR1 SGHRS and CDR2 YFSETQ. The CDR3 coding sequence is TGCGCCAGCAGTAACAGGGGCAACACTGAAGCTTTCTTT. This codes for CASSNRGNTEAFF.

The CDR3 spells CASSSVPGDIVNEQFF. In DNA form, the CDR3 reads TGTGCCAGCAGTTCAGTCCCGGGGGACATCGTCAATGAGCAGTTCTTC. The chain uses TRBV12-3 or TRBV12-4 and TRBJ2-1; the D call may be TRBD1 or TRBD2 (6 bases each). There are 16 residues in the CDR3. V was cut by 4 bases and J by 6 bases, with 19 bases left in between.

The chain's CDR3 is CASSPYDRGLQPQHF. The CDR3 region has the DNA TGTGCCAGCAGTCCCTATGACAGGGGTCTTCAGCCCCAGCATTTT. The chain links TRBV6-1 to TRBJ1-5, with 8 bases that match TRBD1. Germline V lookup: CDR1 MNHNS, CDR2 SASEGT. The V gene end was trimmed by 5 bases and the J gene end by 6 bases; junction bases not matched to a gene: 9. The CDR3 is 15 amino acids.

The chain uses TRBV10-3 and TRBJ1-2, with 9 bases aligning to TRBD1. V shed 2 bases, J shed 8 bases, and the junction held 3 bases outside the gene matches. From germline, CDR1 is ENHRY and CDR2 SYGVKD. The CDR3 totals 13 residues. CDR3 nucleotides: TGTGCCATCAGTGAGGGGACAGGGCAAGGCTACACCTTC. Amino acids: CAISEGTGQGYTF.

This clonotype was observed many times. This chain links TRBV30 with TRBJ2-7, with TRBD2 identical over 10 bases. The length of the CDR3 is 16 residues. With V trimmed by 0 bases and J by 3 bases, 8 bases remained unmatched. Germline assignment: CDR1 GTSNPN and CDR2 SVGIG (reference sequence). The DNA for the CDR3 is TGTGCCTGGAGTGTAGTACTAGCGGGATGGATCTACGAGCAGTACTTC. Protein sequence: CAWSVVLAGWIYEQYF.

This clonotype was observed a handful of times. This sequence joins TRBV3-1 and TRBJ2-5; D gene unclear. Germline loops: CDR1 LGHDT, CDR2 YNNKEL (reference sequence). With 1 base removed from V and 7 bases from J, the gap between germline ends came to 16 bases. The length of the CDR3 is 15 residues. The CDR3 bases are TGTGCCAGCAGCCAAGGGTCGCCTCCCAGTGGGACCCAGTACTTC. Translating it yields CASSQGSPPSGTQYF.

The rearrangement joins TRBV19 to TRBJ2-2; no firm D call. Trimming pared 3 bases from V and 2 bases from J, leaving 7 bases between. In germline, CDR1 is LNHDA, CDR2 SQIVND (reference sequence). This CDR3 is built from 14 residues. In DNA form, the CDR3 reads TGTGCCAGTAGTATCGGCAGAAACACCGGGGAGCTGTTTTTT. It yields the protein CASSIGRNTGELFF.

This clonotype came up a few times. This chain links TRBV7-9 with TRBJ1-3; TRBD1 aligns across 7 bases. The CDR3 length is 15 residues. V shed 5 bases and J 2 bases; nucleotides not matched to a gene: 6. Germline CDR1 reads SEHNR; CDR2 reads FQNEAQ (reference sequence). CDR3 in amino acids: CASSKKQGTGNTIYF. The CDR3 DNA follows: TGTGCCAGCAGCAAAAAACAGGGGACTGGAAACACCATATATTTT. Based on the CDR3 plus reference TRBV7-9 and TRBJ1-3, the full variable domain is DTGVSQNPRHKITKRGQNVTFRCDPISEHNRLYWYRQTLGQGPEFLTYFQNEAQLEKSRLLSDRFSAERPKGSFSTLEIQRTEQGDSAMYLCASSKKQGTGNTIYFGEGSWLTVV.

The chain joins TRBV2 to TRBJ2-1, with 8 bases that match TRBD2. J was trimmed by 9 bases and V by 5 bases; bases with no gene match: 6. The CDR3 length is 13 residues. The germline V gene has CDR1 SNHLY and CDR2 FYNNEI. The CDR3 spells CASSQGTRGEQFF. The CDR3 DNA is TGTGCCAGCAGTCAGGGGACTAGGGGTGAGCAGTTCTTC. The entire variable domain, with the rest obtained from reference TRBV2 and TRBJ2-1, is as follows: EPEVTQTPSHQVTQMGQEVILRCVPISNHLYFYWYRQILGQKVEFLVSFYNNEISEKSEIFDDQFSVERPDGSNFTLKIRSTKLEDSAMYFCASSQGTRGEQFFGPGTRLTVL.

The chain links TRBV29-1 to TRBJ1-4; a weak D match, TRBD1 (6 bases). The CDR3 has 13 residues. V lost 7 bases and J 7 bases, leaving 16 bases between the germline ends. Germline V gene sequence: CDR1 SQVTM, CDR2 ANQGSEA. This CDR3 reads CSASRDMREKLFF. CDR3 in DNA: TGCAGCGCCTCCCGGGACATGCGTGAAAAACTGTTTTTT.

This clonotype was seen a few times. The V call is TRBV5-1, the J call TRBJ2-7; tentatively, D is TRBD1 (5 bases). CDR1 and CDR2 (germline): SGHRS, YFSETQ. The ends were cut back, 0 bases at V and 5 bases at J, with 9 bases in the middle. The CDR3 is made up of 13 amino acids. DNA of the CDR3: TGCGCCAGCAGCTTGGGGGGCGACGACGAGCAGTACTTC. Protein: CASSLGGDDEQYF.

The V and J genes are TRBV6-2 or TRBV6-3 and TRBJ1-5; D may be TRBD1 (5 bases). The CDR3 is 14 amino acids. V was trimmed by 5 bases and J by 2 bases, leaving 10 bases between them. Germline CDR1 reads MNHEY; CDR2 reads SVGEGT. The CDR3 loop reads CASSPGLGNQPQHF. In DNA form, the CDR3 reads TGTGCCAGCAGTCCAGGGTTAGGCAATCAGCCCCAGCATTTT.

Comments on this clonotype: Just one base apart from a much larger clone, this may be a read error. V gene TRBV15 combines with J gene TRBJ2-1; the match to TRBD2 covers 7 bases. The V segment lost 0 bases and the J segment 7 bases; nucleotides outside the gene matches: 9. The CDR3 consists of 16 residues. Germline V gives CDR1 LNHNV, CDR2 YYDKDF (reference sequence). Here the CDR3 reads CATSRDPAGVVNEQFF. CDR3 bases: TGTGCCACCAGCAGAGATCCGGCGGGAGTGGTAAATGAGCAGTTCTTC.

This clonotype was detected a few times. The gene calls are TRBV7-2 and TRBJ2-2, with 7 nucleotides matching TRBD1. Germline CDR1 reads SGHTA; CDR2 reads FQGNSA. Germline trimming cut 6 bases from V and 4 bases from J; bases unmatched to any gene: 8. The CDR3 runs to 15 residues. CDR3 nucleotides: TGTGCCAGCAGAGACAGGGATGAGTTCACCGGGGAGCTGTTTTTT. Amino acids: CASRDRDEFTGELFF.

The V and J genes are TRBV4-3 and TRBJ2-7, with a tentative D call TRBD1 (6 bases). This CDR3 is built from 23 residues. Germline loops: CDR1 LGHNA, CDR2 YSLEER. Trimming removed 2 bases from V and 2 bases from J, with 37 bases in between. The CDR3 here is CASSQRVRDRKARPLWSTYEQYF. DNA of the CDR3: TGCGCCAGCAGCCAAAGGGTCCGAGACAGGAAGGCTAGACCCCTTTGGTCTACCTACGAGCAGTACTTC.